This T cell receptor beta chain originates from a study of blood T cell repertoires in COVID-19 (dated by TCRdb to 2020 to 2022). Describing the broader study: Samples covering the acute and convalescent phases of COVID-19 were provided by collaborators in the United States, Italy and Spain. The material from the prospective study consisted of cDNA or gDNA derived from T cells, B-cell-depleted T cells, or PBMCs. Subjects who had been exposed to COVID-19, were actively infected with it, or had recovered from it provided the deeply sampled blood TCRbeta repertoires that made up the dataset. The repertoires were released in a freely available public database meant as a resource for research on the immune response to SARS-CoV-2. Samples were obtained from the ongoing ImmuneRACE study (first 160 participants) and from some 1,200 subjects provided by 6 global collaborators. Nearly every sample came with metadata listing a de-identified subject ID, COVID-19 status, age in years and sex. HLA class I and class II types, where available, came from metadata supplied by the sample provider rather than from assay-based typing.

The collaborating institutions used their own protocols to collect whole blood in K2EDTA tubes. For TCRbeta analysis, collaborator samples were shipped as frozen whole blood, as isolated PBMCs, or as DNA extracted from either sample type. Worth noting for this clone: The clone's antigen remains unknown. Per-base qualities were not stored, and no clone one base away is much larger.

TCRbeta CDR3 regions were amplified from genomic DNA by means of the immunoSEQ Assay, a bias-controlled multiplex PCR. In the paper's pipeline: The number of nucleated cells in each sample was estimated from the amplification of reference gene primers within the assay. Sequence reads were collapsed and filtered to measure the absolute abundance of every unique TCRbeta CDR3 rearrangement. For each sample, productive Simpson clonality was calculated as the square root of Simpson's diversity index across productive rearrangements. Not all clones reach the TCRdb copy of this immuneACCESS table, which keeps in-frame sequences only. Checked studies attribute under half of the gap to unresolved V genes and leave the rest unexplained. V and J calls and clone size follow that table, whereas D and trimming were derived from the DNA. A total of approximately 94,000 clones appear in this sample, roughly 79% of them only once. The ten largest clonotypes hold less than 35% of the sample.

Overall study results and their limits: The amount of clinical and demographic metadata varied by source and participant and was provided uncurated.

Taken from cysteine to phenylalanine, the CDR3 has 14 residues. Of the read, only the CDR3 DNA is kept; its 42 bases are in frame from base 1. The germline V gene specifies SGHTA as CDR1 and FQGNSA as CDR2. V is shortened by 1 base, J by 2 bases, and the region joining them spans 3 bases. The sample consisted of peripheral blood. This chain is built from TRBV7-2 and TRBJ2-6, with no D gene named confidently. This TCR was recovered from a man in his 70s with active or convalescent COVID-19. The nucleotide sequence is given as TGTGCCAGCAGCTTAGGGCCTGGGGCCAACGTCCTGACTTTC. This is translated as CASSLGPGANVLTF.